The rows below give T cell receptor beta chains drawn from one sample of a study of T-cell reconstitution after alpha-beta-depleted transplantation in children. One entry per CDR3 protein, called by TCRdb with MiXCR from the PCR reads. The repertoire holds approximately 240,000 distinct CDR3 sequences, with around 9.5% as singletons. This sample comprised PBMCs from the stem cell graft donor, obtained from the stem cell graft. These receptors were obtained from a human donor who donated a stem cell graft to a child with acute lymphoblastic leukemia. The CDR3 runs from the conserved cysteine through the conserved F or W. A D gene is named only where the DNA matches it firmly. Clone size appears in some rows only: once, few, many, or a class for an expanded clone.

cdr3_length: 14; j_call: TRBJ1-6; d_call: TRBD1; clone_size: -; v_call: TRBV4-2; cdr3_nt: TGTGCCAGCAGCTCAGGACAGGACAGTTCACCCCTCCACTTT; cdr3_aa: CASSSGQDSSPLHF
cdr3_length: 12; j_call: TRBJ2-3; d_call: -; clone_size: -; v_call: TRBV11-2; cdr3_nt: TGTGCCAGCAGTCCCGCGAGGGAGACGCAGTATTTT; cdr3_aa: CASSPARETQYF
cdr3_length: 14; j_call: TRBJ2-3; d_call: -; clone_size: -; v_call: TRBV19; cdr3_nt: TGTGCCAGTAGTAGAACTAGCAGCACAGATACGCAGTATTTT; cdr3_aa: CASSRTSSTDTQYF
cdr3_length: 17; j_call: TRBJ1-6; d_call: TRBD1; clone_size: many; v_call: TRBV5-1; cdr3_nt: TGCGCCAGCAGCTTGGCGGGTCAAACAGGGGGCAGAGCACCCCTCCACTTT; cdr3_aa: CASSLAGQTGGRAPLHF
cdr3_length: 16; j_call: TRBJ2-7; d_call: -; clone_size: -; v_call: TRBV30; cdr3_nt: TGTGCCTGGAGTGTACGGGGGCAGACATACTCCTACGAGCAGTACTTC; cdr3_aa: CAWSVRGQTYSYEQYF
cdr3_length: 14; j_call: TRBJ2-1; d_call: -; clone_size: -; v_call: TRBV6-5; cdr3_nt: TGTGCCAGCAGTTACGGCCCGAGGGCGGATGAGCAGTTCTTC; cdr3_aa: CASSYGPRADEQFF
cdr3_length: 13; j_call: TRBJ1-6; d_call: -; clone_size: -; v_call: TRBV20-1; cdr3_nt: TGCAGTGCTAAGGAAGGACAGAATTCACCCCTCCACTTT; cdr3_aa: CSAKEGQNSPLHF
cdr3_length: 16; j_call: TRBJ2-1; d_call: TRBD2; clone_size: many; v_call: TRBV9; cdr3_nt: TGTGCCAGCAGCGTAGCCCCTAGCGGGGGGAGAAATGAGCAGTTCTTC; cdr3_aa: CASSVAPSGGRNEQFF
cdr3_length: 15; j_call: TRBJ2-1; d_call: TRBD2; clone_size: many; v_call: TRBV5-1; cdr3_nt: TGCGCCAGCAGCTTGGGGACTAGCGATCACAATGAGCAGTTCTTC; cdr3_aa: CASSLGTSDHNEQFF
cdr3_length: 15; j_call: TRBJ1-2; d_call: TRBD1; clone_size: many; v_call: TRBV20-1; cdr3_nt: TGCAGTGCTCAGGGACAGGATTCACTTAACTATGGCTACACCTTC; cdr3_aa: CSAQGQDSLNYGYTF
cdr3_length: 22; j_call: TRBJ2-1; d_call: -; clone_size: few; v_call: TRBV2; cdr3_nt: TGTGCCAGCAGTGAAACGTCCGCCCTTGGGACCATATTACCTAGCTCCTACAATGAGCAGTTCTTC; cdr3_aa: CASSETSALGTILPSSYNEQFF
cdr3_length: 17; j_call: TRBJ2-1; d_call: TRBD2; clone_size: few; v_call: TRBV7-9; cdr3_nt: TGTGCCAGCAGCCCTGGGGCTAGCGGGGGGTTCTACAATGAGCAGTTCTTC; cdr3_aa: CASSPGASGGFYNEQFF
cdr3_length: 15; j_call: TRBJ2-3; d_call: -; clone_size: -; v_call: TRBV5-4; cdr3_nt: TGTGCCAGCAGGTCCGGTATGGACGGACGGGATACGCAGTATTTT; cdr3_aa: CASRSGMDGRDTQYF
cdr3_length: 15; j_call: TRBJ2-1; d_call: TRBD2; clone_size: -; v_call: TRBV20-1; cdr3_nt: TGCAGTGCTAGAGAACTAGCGGGGGGGCTTGGTGAGCAGTTCTTC; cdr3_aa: CSARELAGGLGEQFF
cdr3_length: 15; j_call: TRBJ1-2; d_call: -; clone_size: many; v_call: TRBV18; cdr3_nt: TGTGCCAGCTCACCACTAAGTGGGTTCGACTATGGCTACACCTTC; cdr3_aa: CASSPLSGFDYGYTF
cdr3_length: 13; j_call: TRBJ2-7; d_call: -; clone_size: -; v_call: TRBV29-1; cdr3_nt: TGCAGCGTTGTTTCTGGTCTCCGATACGAGCAGTACTTC; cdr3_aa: CSVVSGLRYEQYF
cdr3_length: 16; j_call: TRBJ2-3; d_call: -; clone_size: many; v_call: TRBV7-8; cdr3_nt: TGTGCCAGCAGCGTTGGCGACTGGCTCAGCACAGATACGCAGTATTTT; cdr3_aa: CASSVGDWLSTDTQYF
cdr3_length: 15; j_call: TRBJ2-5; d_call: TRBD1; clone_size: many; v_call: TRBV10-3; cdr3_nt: TGTGCCATCAGTGACTCTAGACAGGGCCTGGAGACCCAGTACTTC; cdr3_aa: CAISDSRQGLETQYF
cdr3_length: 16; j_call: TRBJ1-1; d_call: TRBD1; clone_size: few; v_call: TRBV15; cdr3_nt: TGTGCCACCAGCATACCGACAGGGCCCATGAACACTGAAGCTTTCTTT; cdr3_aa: CATSIPTGPMNTEAFF
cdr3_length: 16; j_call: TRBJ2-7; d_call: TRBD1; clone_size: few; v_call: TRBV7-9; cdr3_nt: TGTGCCAGCAGCATCAAACCGGGACAGATGGCCTACGAGCAGTACTTC; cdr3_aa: CASSIKPGQMAYEQYF
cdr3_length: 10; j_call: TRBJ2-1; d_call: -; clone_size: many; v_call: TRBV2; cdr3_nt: TGTGCCAGCAGTGGGGTAGAGCAGTTCTTC; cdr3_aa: CASSGVEQFF
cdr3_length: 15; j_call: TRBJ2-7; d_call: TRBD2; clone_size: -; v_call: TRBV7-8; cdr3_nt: TGTGCCGGCAGCGGGGGGACTAGCGGATTCTACGAGCAGTACTTC; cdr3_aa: CAGSGGTSGFYEQYF
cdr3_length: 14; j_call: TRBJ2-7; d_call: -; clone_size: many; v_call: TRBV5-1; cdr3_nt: TGCGCCAGCAGCCCGTCGGCGGGTACCTACGAGCAGTACTTC; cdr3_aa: CASSPSAGTYEQYF
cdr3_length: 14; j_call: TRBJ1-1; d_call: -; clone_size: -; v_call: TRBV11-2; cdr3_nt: TGTGCCAGCAGCTTAATGCAGGGTGATACTGAAGCTTTCTTT; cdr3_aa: CASSLMQGDTEAFF
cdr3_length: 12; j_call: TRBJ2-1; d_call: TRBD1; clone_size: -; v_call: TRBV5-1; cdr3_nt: TGCGCCAGCAGCGTTCATGGGGACAGCCAGTTCTTC; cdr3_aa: CASSVHGDSQFF
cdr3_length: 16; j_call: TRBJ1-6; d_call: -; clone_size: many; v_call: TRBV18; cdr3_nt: TGTGCCAGCTCACCGGGCGAAAGACAGGCGAATTCACCCCTCCACTTT; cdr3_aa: CASSPGERQANSPLHF
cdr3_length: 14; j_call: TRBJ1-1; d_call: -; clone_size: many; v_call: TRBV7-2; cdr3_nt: TGTGCCAGCAGTCCTTCGTTCCAGCGCGCTGAAGCTTTCTTT; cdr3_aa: CASSPSFQRAEAFF
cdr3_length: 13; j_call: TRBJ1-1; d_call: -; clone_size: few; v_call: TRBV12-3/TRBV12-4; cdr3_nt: TGTGCCAGCAGTTGGGGGGAGAGCACTGAAGCTTTCTTT; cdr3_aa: CASSWGESTEAFF
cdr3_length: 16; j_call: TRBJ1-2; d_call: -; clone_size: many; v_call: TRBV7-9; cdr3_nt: TGTGCCAGCAGCAATAGCGTGGGGGGAGGTCTGGATGGCTACACCTTC; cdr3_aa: CASSNSVGGGLDGYTF
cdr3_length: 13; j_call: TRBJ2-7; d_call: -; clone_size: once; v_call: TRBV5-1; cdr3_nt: TGCGCCAGCAGCTTGCCGGACCACCCCGAGCAGTACTTC; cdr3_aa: CASSLPDHPEQYF
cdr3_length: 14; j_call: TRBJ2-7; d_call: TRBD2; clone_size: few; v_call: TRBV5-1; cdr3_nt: TGCGCCAGCGGGACTAGCGGGGGGACCTACGAGCAGTACTTC; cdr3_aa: CASGTSGGTYEQYF
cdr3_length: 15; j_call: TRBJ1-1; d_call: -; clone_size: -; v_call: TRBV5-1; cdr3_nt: TGCGCCAGCAGCTTGCGCATGGCAGCCAACACTGAAGCTTTCTTT; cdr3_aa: CASSLRMAANTEAFF
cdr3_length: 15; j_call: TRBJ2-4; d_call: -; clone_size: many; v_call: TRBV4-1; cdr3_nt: TGCGCCAGCAGCCAACAACTACTAGCCAAAAACATTCAGTACTTC; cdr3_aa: CASSQQLLAKNIQYF
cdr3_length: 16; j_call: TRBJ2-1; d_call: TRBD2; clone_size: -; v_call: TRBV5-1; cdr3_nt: TGCGCCAGCCACGAACTCGCGGGGGGGACCTACAATGAGCAGTTCTTC; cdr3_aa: CASHELAGGTYNEQFF
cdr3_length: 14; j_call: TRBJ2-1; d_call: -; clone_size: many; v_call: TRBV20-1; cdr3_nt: TGCAGTGCCCAGCGACCACAGGGCTACAATGAGCAGTTCTTC; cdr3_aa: CSAQRPQGYNEQFF
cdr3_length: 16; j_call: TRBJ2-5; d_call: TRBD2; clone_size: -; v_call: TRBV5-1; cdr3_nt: TGCGCCAGCAGCTTTAATAGCGGGGGGGACCAAGAGACCCAGTACTTC; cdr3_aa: CASSFNSGGDQETQYF
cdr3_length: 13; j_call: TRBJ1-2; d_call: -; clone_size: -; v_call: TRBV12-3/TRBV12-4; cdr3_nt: TGTGCCAGCAGCCCGGACGGTTCAGTTGGCTACACCTTC; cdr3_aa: CASSPDGSVGYTF